The next 30 T cell receptor beta chains were all read from a single sample in a study of blood T cell repertoires in COVID-19. Data came from immunoSEQ multiplex PCR; TCRdb stores just in-frame clones and leaves some out. The table has under 250,000 clones, roughly nine tenths seen once; the top ten hold 6.2%. Material: peripheral blood. These receptors all stem from a man aged 60 to 69 with acute or convalescent COVID-19.

This chain joins TRBV10-2 and TRBJ2-3; the D gene is possibly TRBD2 (5 bases). The ends were cut back, 6 bases at V and 3 bases at J, with 7 bases in the middle. CDR1 is WSHSY, CDR2 SAAADI, per germline. The CDR3 has 12 amino acids. The CDR3 sequence: CASSGETDTQYF. In DNA form, the CDR3 reads TGCGCCAGCAGCGGGGAAACAGATACGCAGTATTTT.

The chain recombines TRBV27 with TRBJ2-1; 9 bases are a match to TRBD2. Per the germline V gene, CDR1 is MNHEY and CDR2 is SMNVEV (reference sequence). This CDR3 is built from 19 residues. V lost 3 bases to trimming and J lost 5 bases; unmatched junction nucleotides: 17. The CDR3 spells CASSFSSRGLAGRHNEQFF. CDR3 bases: TGTGCCAGCAGTTTCTCCTCAAGAGGGCTAGCGGGAAGGCACAATGAGCAGTTCTTC.

This chain links TRBV28 with TRBJ1-5, with D maybe TRBD1 (5 bases). Germline V lookup: CDR1 MDHEN, CDR2 SYDVKM. V lost 7 bases and J 0 bases, leaving 13 bases between the germline ends. The CDR3 is 15 residues long. The DNA for the CDR3 is TGTGCCAGCAACCACAGGATTTATAGCAATCAGCCCCAGCATTTT. This encodes CASNHRIYSNQPQHF.

V is TRBV7-2 and J is TRBJ2-2; D ambiguous. Germline V gene lookup returns CDR1 SGHTA and CDR2 FQGNSA. Trimming took off 0 bases at V and 3 bases at J, with 8 bases between the two ends. The CDR3 is 15 amino acids. CDR3 bases: TGTGCCAGCAGCTTAGCGAAGCCCGACACCGGGGAGCTGTTTTTT. This translates into CASSLAKPDTGELFF.

The chain recombines TRBV18 with TRBJ2-7, with D perhaps matching TRBD2 (7 bases). CDR3 length equals 15 residues. From germline, CDR1 is KGHSH and CDR2 LQKENI. Trimming took off 6 bases at V and 4 bases at J, with 19 bases between the two ends. CDR3 sequence (DNA): TGTGCCAGCTCCCCTGGGGGCGGGAGAAGGTACGAGCAGTACTTC. Its protein product is CASSPGGGRRYEQYF.

This clone was counted only a few times. The chain joins TRBV25-1 to TRBJ2-7; possibly TRBD2 for D (6 bases). Trimming shortened V by 5 bases and J by 0 bases, and 11 bases separated the two germline ends. The CDR3 consists of 14 residues. Germline CDR1 MGHDK, CDR2 SYGVNS. The CDR3 protein is CASSPAGFSYEQYF. The CDR3 bases are TGTGCCAGCAGTCCGGCGGGATTCTCCTACGAGCAGTACTTC.

The V call is TRBV5-1, the J call TRBJ1-1; D unresolved. This CDR3 has 14 residues. CDR1 and CDR2 (germline): SGHRS, YFSETQ. Trimming cost V 4 bases and J 1 base, with 11 bases left between them. DNA for the CDR3: TGCGCCAGCAGCAGGGCTGCGGGGAACACTGAAGCTTTCTTT. Protein product: CASSRAAGNTEAFF.

The chain employs TRBV7-8 and TRBJ1-1; TRBD1 aligns across 7 bases. The germline CDR1 and CDR2 sequences are SGHVS and FQNEAQ. J lost 5 bases, V lost 1 base, and 13 bases had no gene match. This CDR3 has 17 amino acids. The CDR3 region has the DNA TGTGCCAGCAGCTTAGAATCAGAGGTCAGGGGGAGGACTGAAGCTTTCTTT. It codes for CASSLESEVRGRTEAFF.

This chain uses TRBV6-2 or TRBV6-3 with TRBJ1-6; D not certain. The CDR3 is 16 amino acids. V lost 4 bases and J lost 3, with 13 bases in between. CDR1 and CDR2 (germline): MNHEY, SVGEGT. CDR3 region: CASSFPAGNYNSPLHF. CDR3 nucleotide sequence: TGTGCCAGCAGTTTCCCCGCCGGGAACTATAATTCACCCCTCCACTTT.

The J gene is TRBJ2-5, the V gene TRBV3-1 (or the pseudogene TRBV3-2), with a possible D match to TRBD2 (5 bases). Germline V gene sequence: CDR1 LGHDT, CDR2 YNNKEL (reference sequence). The CDR3 spans 14 residues. Trimming left V 1 base short and J 4 bases short, with 10 bases between. CDR3 DNA: TGTGCCAGCAGCCAAGTCGGAGGACGAGAGACCCAGTACTTC. As protein: CASSQVGGRETQYF.

The chain uses TRBV6-2 or TRBV6-3 and TRBJ2-7, with 7 bases lining up with TRBD1. The CDR3 covers 15 residues. Germline trimming cut 0 bases from V and 5 bases from J; bases unmatched to any gene: 7. Germline V gene sequence: CDR1 MNHEY, CDR2 SVGEGT. The CDR3: CASSYSVTGLDEQYF. For the CDR3, the DNA is TGTGCCAGCAGTTACTCAGTGACAGGGTTGGACGAGCAGTACTTC.

This clone was detected only once. The J gene is TRBJ2-1, the V gene TRBV15; 8 bases match TRBD1. Germline CDR1 and CDR2: LNHNV and YYDKDF (reference sequence). The CDR3 extends over 16 amino acids. The V and J ends lost 0 bases and 7 bases, in that order; junction bases with no gene match: 8. The chain's CDR3 is CATSRDVRGLVNEQFF. The CDR3 DNA sequence: TGTGCCACCAGCAGAGATGTCAGGGGGCTTGTGAATGAGCAGTTCTTC. The whole variable domain, remainder taken from reference TRBV15 and TRBJ2-1, is DAMVIQNPRYQVTQFGKPVTLSCSQTLNHNVMYWYQQKSSQAPKLLFHYYDKDFNNEADTPDNFQSRRPNTSFCFLDIRSPGLGDTAMYLCATSRDVRGLVNEQFFGPGTRLTVL.

With respect to this clone: The junction and the germline gene differ at one end; a read error may be behind it. The chain has TRBV5-1 and TRBJ1-1, with D perhaps matching TRBD1 (6 bases). CDR3 length: 13 residues. Germline V lookup: CDR1 SGHRS, CDR2 YFSETQ. DNA for the CDR3: TGCGCCAGCAGCTTAGACAGGCCATCGCCCTCGACTTTT. This translates into CASSLDRPSPSTF.

V and J are TRBV24-1 and TRBJ2-3, with 13 bases lining up with TRBD2. The germline CDR1 and CDR2 sequences are KGHDR and SFDVKD. Trimming removed 4 bases from V and 5 bases from J; junction bases left unmatched: 11. This CDR3 has 18 amino acids. The CDR3, as DNA: TGTGCCACCAGTGACCATCGGACTAGCGGGAGACGAGTAGATACGCAGTATTTT. This sequence encodes CATSDHRTSGRRVDTQYF.

This clone was detected only a few times. J is TRBJ1-4 and V is TRBV7-2; TRBD1 matches 8 bases. J lost 6 bases, V lost 3 bases, and 6 bases had no gene match. From germline, CDR1 is SGHTA and CDR2 FQGNSA. This CDR3 contains 15 residues. The CDR3 DNA is TGTGCCAGCAGCTTTGACAGGGGAGGGGATGAAAAACTGTTTTTT. It encodes CASSFDRGGDEKLFF.

The chain combines TRBV29-1 with TRBJ1-1; D is possibly TRBD1 (6 bases). The germline gives CDR1 SQVTM, CDR2 ANQGSEA. V shed 7 bases and J shed 2 bases, with 20 bases lying between them. The CDR3 covers 15 residues. The CDR3, as DNA: TGCAGCGCTGGAAGGGTACAGGGAATAAACACTGAAGCTTTCTTT. It codes for CSAGRVQGINTEAFF.

CDR3: CASSQEDRGNSPLHF. As DNA, the CDR3 is TGCGCCAGCAGCCAAGAGGACAGGGGTAATTCACCCCTCCACTTT. This chain joins TRBV4-3 and TRBJ1-6; 9 nucleotides match TRBD1. The CDR3 has 15 residues. CDR1 and CDR2 from the germline V gene are LGHNA and YSLEER. The V gene end was trimmed by 0 bases and the J gene end by 6 bases; junction bases not matched to a gene: 0.

The CDR3 loop is CASSPAGSGGGYTF. For the CDR3, the DNA is TGCGCCAGCAGCCCCGCGGGCTCCGGGGGTGGCTACACCTTC. This chain links TRBV4-3 with TRBJ1-2; a weak D match, TRBD1 (5 bases). Trimming took off 4 bases at V and 7 bases at J, with 16 bases between the two ends. Germline V gene sequence: CDR1 LGHNA, CDR2 YSLEER. The CDR3 has 14 residues.

This clone has only one observation. V gene TRBV2 combines with J gene TRBJ2-5; tentative D call: TRBD1 (5 bases). This CDR3 has 15 residues. Germline V CDR1 and CDR2: SNHLY, FYNNEI. Trimming removed 0 bases from V and 4 bases from J, with 12 bases in between. The CDR3 is CASSEAQGMGETQYF. CDR3 in DNA: TGTGCCAGCAGTGAAGCGCAGGGAATGGGAGAGACCCAGTACTTC.

V and J are TRBV18 and TRBJ2-1; 8 nucleotides align to TRBD2. The CDR3 runs 13 residues. V lost 5 bases and J lost 10; bases outside the gene matches: 7. Germline V CDR1 and CDR2: KGHSH, LQKENI. The CDR3 DNA follows: TGTGCCAGCTCAGAGCCCTCTAGCGGGGAGCAGTTCTTC. Translation: CASSEPSSGEQFF.

This chain joins TRBV6-5 and TRBJ1-6; D unresolved. The CDR3 totals 10 residues. Trimming stripped 8 bases from V and 10 bases from J, with 6 bases between. Germline loops: CDR1 MNHEY, CDR2 SVGAGI. The CDR3 nucleotides are TGTGCCAGCGCCCGGTCACCCCTCCACTTT. Amino acid sequence: CASARSPLHF.

The chain couples TRBV4-1 to TRBJ2-5, with 12 nucleotides matching TRBD2. Trimming took 3 bases from V and 2 from J; bases not matched to a gene: 10. The CDR3 totals 18 residues. Per the germline V gene, CDR1 is MGHRA and CDR2 is YSYEKL. CDR3 coding DNA: TGCGCCAGCAGCCAGACACAAGCCGGACTAGCGGGACAAGAGACCCAGTACTTC. Translating gives CASSQTQAGLAGQETQYF.

This clone has only one observation. The rearrangement uses TRBV21-1 and TRBJ2-1; the table names TRBD2, a call not compared with the DNA. TRBV21-1 is described as a pseudogene. The CDR3 covers 18 residues. The CDR3 DNA reads as TGTGCCAGCAGCCCCCTCGGCGGGAGGACCAGTCGGGACAATGAGCAGTTCTTC. Residues: CASSPLGGRTSRDNEQFF.

This clone was detected a few times. The chain carries TRBV4-1 and TRBJ2-1, with TRBD2 matching 11 bases. Germline CDR1 and CDR2: MGHRA and YSYEKL. This CDR3 spans 20 amino acids. The trim removed 1 base at V and 0 bases at J, leaving 11 bases unmatched. The DNA of the CDR3 is TGCGCCAGCAGCCAAGGACTAGCGGGATTCCGCCAAAGCTCCTACAATGAGCAGTTCTTC. Amino acid sequence: CASSQGLAGFRQSSYNEQFF.

This chain connects TRBV6-5 to TRBJ2-5; 11 nucleotides match TRBD2. With V trimmed by 9 bases and J by 5 bases, 8 bases remained unmatched. Looked up from germline, CDR1 is MNHEY and CDR2 is SVGAGI. The CDR3 has 14 amino acids. The CDR3 protein is CASFLAGGGETQYF. The CDR3 bases are TGTGCCAGTTTTCTAGCGGGAGGCGGGGAGACCCAGTACTTC.

In DNA form, the CDR3 reads TGTGCCAGCAGTGAAGAGGGGGAGGGTGGTCAGCCCCAGCATTTT. It yields the protein CASSEEGEGGQPQHF. The chain has TRBV6-4 and TRBJ1-5, with D perhaps matching TRBD1 (6 bases). Germline lookup yields CDR1 MRHNA and CDR2 SNTAGT. V shed 3 bases and J shed 6 bases, with 15 bases lying between them. The CDR3 extends over 15 amino acids.

The J gene is TRBJ2-1, the V gene TRBV3-1 (or the pseudogene TRBV3-2); TRBD2 matches 9 bases. V trimming: 1 base; J trimming: 8 bases; junction bases outside the gene matches: 9. In germline, CDR1 is LGHDT, CDR2 YNNKEL (reference sequence). CDR3 size: 16 residues. The chain's CDR3 is CASSQASTSGSDEQFF. In nucleotides, the CDR3 is TGTGCCAGCAGCCAAGCCTCAACTAGCGGGTCCGATGAGCAGTTCTTC.

V is TRBV5-1 and J is TRBJ2-7; maybe TRBD1 (5 bases). V lost 0 bases and J 5 bases, leaving 12 bases between the germline ends. The CDR3 is 14 residues long. Germline-derived CDR1 and CDR2 are SGHRS and YFSETQ. The CDR3 DNA reads TGCGCCAGCAGCTTGGTAGGGGTTTGGGACGAGCAGTACTTC. This translates into CASSLVGVWDEQYF.

The gene calls are TRBV5-4 and TRBJ2-2; 8 bases match TRBD1. Germline CDR1 is SGHNT and CDR2 is YYREEE (reference sequence). The CDR3 is 16 residues long. V dropped 1 base and J dropped 5; count of bases not matched to a gene: 7. CDR3 nucleotide sequence: TGTGCCAGCAGCTTGCCTCCTACAGGGGGGACCGGGGAGCTGTTTTTT. This sequence encodes CASSLPPTGGTGELFF.

The V and J genes are TRBV4-3 and TRBJ2-7; D might be TRBD2 (6 bases). Germline V gene data show CDR1 as LGHNA and CDR2 as YSLEER. The V gene lost 0 bases and the J gene lost 2 bases, with 11 bases spanning the gap. The CDR3 is 15 amino acids. CDR3 nucleotides: TGCGCCAGCAGCCAAGACGTAGCGGCAACCTACGAGCAGTACTTC. The encoded protein is CASSQDVAATYEQYF.